This T cell receptor (beta chain) was sequenced in a study of T cells in Graves' hyperthyroidism and ophthalmopathy. Study observations and caveats: Most thyroid clonotypes that were expanded above 0.001 also turned up in blood.

TCR beta CDR3 regions were amplified from RNA. The HTBI primer set served for first-round RT-PCR of the TCR CDR3. In TCRdb, the multiplex PCR reads were re-called with MiXCR into one record per CDR3 protein. The sample lists approximately 570,000 distinct CDR3 sequences; 15% to 20% were seen once. Germline lookup yields CDR1 DFQATT and CDR2 SNEGSKA (reference sequence). The CDR3 is 15 residues long. V was trimmed by 0 bases and J by 2 bases, leaving 11 bases between them. This clonotype was found a few times. What it binds is unknown. The specimen was blood. The clonotype originates from a man aged 40-50 years with Graves' ophthalmopathy. The chain recombines TRBV20-1 with TRBJ2-1; the D is unclear. DNA of the CDR3: TGCAGTGCTAGAGACCCCCAGAGCACCTACAATGAGCAGTTCTTC. Its protein product is CSARDPQSTYNEQFF.